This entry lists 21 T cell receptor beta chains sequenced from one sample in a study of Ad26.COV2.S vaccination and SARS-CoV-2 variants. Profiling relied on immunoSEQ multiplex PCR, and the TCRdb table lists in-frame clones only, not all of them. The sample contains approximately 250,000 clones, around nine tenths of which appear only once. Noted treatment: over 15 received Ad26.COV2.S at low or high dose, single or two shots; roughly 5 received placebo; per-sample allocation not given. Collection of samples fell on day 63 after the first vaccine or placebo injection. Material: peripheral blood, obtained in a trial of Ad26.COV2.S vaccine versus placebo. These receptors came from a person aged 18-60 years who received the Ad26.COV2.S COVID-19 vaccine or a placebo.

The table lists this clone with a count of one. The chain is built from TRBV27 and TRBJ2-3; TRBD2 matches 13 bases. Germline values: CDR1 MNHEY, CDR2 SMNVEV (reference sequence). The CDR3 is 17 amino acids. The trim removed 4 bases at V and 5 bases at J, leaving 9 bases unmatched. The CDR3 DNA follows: TGTGCCAGCAGTTGGTCACTAGCGGGGGGGCCGGGAGATACGCAGTATTTT. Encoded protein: CASSWSLAGGPGDTQYF.

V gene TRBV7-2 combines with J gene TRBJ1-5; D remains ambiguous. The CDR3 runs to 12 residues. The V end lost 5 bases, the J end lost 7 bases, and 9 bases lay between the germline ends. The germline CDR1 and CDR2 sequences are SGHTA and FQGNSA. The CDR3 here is CASSRDNQPQHF. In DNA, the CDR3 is TGTGCCAGCAGCCGAGATAACCAGCCCCAGCATTTT.

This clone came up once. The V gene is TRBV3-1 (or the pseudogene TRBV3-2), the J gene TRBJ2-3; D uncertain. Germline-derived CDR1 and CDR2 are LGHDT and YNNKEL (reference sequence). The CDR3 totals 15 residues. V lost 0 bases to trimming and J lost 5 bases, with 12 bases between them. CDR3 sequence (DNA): TGTGCCAGCAGCCAAGATCTCCTGATTGGAGATACGCAGTATTTT. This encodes CASSQDLLIGDTQYF.

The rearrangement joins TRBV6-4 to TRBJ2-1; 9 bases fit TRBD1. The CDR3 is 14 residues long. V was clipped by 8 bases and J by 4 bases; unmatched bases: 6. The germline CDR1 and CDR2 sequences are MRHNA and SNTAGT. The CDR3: CASRRQGGYNEQFF. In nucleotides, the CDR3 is TGTGCCAGCCGAAGACAGGGGGGGTACAATGAGCAGTTCTTC.

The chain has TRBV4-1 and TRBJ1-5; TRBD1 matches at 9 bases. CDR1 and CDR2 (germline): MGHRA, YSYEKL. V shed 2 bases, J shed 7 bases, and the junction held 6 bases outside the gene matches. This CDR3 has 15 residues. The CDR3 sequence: CASSQPGQGIQPQHF. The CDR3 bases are TGCGCCAGCAGCCAACCGGGACAGGGAATCCAGCCCCAGCATTTT.

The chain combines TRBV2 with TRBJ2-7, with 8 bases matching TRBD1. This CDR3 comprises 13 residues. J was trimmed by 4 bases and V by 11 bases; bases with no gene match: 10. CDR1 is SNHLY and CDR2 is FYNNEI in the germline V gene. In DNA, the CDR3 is TGTGCCGGCGGAAGGACAGGGAATTACGAGCAGTACGTC. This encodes CAGGRTGNYEQYV.

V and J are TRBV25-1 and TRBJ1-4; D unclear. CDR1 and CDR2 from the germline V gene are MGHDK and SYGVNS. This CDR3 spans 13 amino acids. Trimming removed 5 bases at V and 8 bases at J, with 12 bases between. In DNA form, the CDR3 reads TGTGCCAGCAGTCCCTGGACGGGCGAAAAACTGTTTTTT. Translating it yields CASSPWTGEKLFF.

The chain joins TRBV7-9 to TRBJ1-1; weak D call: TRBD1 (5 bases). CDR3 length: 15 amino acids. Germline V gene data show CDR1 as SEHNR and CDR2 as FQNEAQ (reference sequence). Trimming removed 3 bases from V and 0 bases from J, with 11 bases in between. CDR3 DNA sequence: TGTGCCAGCAGCTTCGGTGGCAGGGTGAACACTGAAGCTTTCTTT. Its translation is CASSFGGRVNTEAFF.

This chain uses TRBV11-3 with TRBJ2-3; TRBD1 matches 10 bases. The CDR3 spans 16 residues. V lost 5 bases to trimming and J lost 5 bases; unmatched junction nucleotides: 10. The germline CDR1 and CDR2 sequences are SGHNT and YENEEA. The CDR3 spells CASSITGTGVGDTQYF. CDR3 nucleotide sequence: TGTGCCAGCAGCATTACCGGGACAGGGGTTGGAGATACGCAGTATTTT.

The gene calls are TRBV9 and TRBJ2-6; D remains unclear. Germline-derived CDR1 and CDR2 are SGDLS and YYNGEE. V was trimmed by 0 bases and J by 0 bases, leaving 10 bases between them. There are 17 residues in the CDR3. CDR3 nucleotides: TGTGCCAGCAGCGTAGGAGGTACCGTCTCTGGGGCCAACGTCCTGACTTTC. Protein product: CASSVGGTVSGANVLTF.

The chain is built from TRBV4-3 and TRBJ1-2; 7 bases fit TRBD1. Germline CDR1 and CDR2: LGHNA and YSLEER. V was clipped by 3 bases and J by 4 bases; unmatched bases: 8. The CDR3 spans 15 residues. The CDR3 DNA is TGCGCCAGCAGCCAGGTAACAGGGGACCTCTATGGCTACACCTTC. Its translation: CASSQVTGDLYGYTF.

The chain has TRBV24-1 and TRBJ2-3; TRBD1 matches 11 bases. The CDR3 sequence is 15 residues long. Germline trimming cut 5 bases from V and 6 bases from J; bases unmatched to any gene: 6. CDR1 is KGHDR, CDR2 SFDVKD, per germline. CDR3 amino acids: CATSVTGQGVDTQYF. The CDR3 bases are TGTGCCACCAGTGTAACGGGACAGGGGGTGGATACGCAGTATTTT.

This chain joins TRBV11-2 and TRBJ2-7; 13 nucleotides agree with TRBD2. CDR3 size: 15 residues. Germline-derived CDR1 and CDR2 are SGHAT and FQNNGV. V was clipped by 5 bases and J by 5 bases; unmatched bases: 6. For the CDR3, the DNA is TGTGCCAGCAGCCGAGGACTAGCGGGAGCGAACGAGCAGTACGTC. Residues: CASSRGLAGANEQYV.

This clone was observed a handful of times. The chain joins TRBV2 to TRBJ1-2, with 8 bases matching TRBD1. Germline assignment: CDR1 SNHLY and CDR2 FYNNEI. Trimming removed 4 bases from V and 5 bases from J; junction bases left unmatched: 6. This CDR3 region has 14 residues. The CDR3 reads CASSVDRGGYGYTF. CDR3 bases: TGTGCCAGCAGTGTCGACAGGGGAGGATATGGCTACACCTTC.

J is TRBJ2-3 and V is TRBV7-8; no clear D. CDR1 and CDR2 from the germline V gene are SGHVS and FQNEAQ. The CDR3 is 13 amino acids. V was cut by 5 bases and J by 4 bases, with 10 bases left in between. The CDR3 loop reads CASSRGRPDTQYF. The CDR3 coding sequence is TGTGCCAGCAGCCGAGGCCGCCCAGATACGCAGTATTTT.

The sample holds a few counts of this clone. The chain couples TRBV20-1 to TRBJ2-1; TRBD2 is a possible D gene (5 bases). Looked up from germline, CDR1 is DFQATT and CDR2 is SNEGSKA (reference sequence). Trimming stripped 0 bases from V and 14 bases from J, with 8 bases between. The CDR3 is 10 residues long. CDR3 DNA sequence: TGCAGTGCTAGAGAATGGCGGGAGTTCTTC. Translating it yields CSAREWREFF.

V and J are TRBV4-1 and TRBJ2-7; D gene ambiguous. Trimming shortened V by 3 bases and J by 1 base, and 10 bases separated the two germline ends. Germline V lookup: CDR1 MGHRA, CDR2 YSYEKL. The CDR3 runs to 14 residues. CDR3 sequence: CASSHPKGSYEQYF. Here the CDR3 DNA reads TGCGCCAGCAGCCACCCGAAGGGATCCTACGAGCAGTACTTC.

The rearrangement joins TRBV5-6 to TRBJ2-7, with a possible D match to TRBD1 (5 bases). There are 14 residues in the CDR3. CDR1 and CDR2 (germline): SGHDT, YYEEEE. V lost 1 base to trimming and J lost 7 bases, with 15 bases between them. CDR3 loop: CASSLRRGLGEQYV. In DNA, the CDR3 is TGTGCCAGCAGCTTGAGAAGGGGCCTAGGAGAGCAGTACGTC.

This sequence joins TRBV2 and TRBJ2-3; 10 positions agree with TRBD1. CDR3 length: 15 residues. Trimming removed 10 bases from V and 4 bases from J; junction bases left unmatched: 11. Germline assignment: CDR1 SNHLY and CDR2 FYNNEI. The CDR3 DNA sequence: TGTGCCACCGGGCGGGGACAGGGGAGCGCAGATACGCAGTATTTT. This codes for CATGRGQGSADTQYF.

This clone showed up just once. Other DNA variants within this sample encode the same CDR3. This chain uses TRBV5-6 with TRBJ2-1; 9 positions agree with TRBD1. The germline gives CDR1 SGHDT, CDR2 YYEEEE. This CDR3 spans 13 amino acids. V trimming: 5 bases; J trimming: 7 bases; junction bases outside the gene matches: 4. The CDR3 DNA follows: TGTGCCAGCAGTACCGGGACAGGGAATGAGCAGTTCTTC. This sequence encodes CASSTGTGNEQFF.

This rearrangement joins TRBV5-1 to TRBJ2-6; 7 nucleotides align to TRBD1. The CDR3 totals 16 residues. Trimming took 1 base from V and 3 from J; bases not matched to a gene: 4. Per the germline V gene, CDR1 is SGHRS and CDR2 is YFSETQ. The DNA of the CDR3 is TGCGCCAGCAGCTTGCTAACAGGGGTTGGGGCCAACGTCCTGACTTTC. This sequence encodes CASSLLTGVGANVLTF.